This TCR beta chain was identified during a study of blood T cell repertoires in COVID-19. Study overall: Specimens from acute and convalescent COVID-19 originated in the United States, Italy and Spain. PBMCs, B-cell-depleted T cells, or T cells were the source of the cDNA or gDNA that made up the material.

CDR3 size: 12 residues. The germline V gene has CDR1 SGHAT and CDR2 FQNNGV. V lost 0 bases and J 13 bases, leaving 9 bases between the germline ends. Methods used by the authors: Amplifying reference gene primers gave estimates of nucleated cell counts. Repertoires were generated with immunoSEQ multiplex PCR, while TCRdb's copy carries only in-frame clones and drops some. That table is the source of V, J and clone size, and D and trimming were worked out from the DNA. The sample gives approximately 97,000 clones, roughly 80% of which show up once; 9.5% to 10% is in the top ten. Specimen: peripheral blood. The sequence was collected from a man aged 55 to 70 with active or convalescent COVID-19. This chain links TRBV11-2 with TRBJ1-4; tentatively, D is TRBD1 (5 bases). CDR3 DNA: TGTGCCAGCAGCTTAGACAGGGTGACACTGTTTTTT. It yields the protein CASSLDRVTLFF.